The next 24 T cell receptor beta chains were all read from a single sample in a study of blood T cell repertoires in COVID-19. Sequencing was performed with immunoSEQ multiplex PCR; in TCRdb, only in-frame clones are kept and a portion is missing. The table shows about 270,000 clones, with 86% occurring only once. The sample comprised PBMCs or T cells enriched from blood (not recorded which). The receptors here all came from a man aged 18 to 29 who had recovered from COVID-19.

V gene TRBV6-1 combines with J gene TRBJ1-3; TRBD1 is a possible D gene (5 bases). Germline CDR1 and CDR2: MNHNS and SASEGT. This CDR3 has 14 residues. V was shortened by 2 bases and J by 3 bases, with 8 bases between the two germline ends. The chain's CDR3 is CASSESGFGNTIYF. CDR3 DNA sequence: TGTGCCAGCAGTGAATCAGGGTTTGGAAACACCATATATTTT.

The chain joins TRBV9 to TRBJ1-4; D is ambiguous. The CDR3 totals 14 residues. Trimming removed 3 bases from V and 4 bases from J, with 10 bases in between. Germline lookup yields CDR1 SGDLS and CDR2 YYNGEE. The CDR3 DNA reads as TGTGCCAGCAGCGAGCCGGGATATAATGAAAAACTGTTTTTT. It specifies CASSEPGYNEKLFF.

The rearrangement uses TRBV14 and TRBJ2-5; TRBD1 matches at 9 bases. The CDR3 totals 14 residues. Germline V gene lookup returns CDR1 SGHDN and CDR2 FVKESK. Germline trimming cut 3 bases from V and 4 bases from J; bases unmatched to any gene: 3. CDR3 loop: CASSQNRGPETQYF. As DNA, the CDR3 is TGTGCCAGCAGCCAGAACAGGGGGCCAGAGACCCAGTACTTC.

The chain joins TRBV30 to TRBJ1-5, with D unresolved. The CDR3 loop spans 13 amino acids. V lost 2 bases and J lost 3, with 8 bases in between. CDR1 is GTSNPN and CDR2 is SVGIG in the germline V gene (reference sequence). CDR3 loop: CAWSLTDNQPQHF. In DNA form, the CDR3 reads TGTGCCTGGAGTTTAACAGACAATCAGCCCCAGCATTTT.

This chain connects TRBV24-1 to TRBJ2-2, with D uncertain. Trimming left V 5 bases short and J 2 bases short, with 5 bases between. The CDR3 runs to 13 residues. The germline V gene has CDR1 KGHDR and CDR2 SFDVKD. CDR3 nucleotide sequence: TGTGCCACCAGTGCCCAAAACACCGGGGAGCTGTTTTTT. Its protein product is CATSAQNTGELFF.

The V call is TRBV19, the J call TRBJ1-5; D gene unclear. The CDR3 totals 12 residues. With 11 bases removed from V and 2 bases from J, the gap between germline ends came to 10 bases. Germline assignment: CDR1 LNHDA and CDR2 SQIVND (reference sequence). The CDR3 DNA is TGTGCCTCTAATTTGGGCAATCAGCCCCAGCATTTT. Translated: CASNLGNQPQHF.

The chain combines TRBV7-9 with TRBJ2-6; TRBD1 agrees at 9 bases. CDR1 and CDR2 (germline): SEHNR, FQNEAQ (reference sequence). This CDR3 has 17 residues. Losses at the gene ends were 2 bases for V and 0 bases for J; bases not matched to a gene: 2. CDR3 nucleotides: TGTGCCAGCAGCTTAACAGGGGGCATCTCTGGGGCCAACGTCCTGACTTTC. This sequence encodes CASSLTGGISGANVLTF.

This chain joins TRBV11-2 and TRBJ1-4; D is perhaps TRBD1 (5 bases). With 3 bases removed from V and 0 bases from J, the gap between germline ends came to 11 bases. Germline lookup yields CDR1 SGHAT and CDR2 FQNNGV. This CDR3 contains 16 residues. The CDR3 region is CASSFSGFTTNEKLFF. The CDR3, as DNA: TGTGCCAGCAGCTTTTCAGGGTTTACAACTAATGAAAAACTGTTTTTT.

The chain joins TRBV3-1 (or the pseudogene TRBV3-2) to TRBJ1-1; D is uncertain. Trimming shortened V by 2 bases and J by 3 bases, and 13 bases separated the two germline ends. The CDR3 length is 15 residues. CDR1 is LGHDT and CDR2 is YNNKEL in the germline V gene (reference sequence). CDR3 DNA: TGTGCCAGCAGCCAACCCAGTGGGCGAGACACTGAAGCTTTCTTT. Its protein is CASSQPSGRDTEAFF.

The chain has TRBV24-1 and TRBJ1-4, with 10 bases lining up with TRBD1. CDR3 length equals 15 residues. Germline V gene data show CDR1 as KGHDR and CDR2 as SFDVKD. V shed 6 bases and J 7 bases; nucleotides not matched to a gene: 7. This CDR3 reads CATSSTGTGAEKLFF. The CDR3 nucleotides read TGTGCCACCAGTTCTACCGGGACAGGGGCTGAAAAACTGTTTTTT.

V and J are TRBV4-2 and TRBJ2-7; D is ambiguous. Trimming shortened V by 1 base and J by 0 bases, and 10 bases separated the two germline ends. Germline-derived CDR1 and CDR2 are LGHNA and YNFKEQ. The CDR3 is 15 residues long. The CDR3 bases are TGTGCCAGCAGCCAAGCACCCCTTAGCTCCTACGAGCAGTACTTC. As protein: CASSQAPLSSYEQYF.

Written as DNA, the CDR3 is TGTGCCAGCAGCCCCTCGACACCCTACGAGCAGTACTTC. Translating it yields CASSPSTPYEQYF. This chain uses TRBV11-3 with TRBJ2-7; D remains ambiguous. This CDR3 comprises 13 residues. Germline CDR1 SGHNT, CDR2 YENEEA. The V end was cut by 5 bases, the J end by 2 bases, with 10 bases between.

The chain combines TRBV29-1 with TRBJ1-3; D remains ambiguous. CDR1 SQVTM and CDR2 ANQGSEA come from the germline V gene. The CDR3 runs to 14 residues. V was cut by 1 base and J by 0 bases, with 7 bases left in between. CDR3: CSVEVASSGNTIYF. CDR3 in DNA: TGCAGCGTTGAAGTCGCCAGCTCTGGAAACACCATATATTTT.

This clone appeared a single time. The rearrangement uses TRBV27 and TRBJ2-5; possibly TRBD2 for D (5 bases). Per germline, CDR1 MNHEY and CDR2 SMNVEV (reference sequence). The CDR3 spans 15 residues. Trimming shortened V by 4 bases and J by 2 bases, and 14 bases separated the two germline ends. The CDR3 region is CASSSYGNLQETQYF. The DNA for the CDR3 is TGTGCCAGCAGTTCCTACGGGAATCTACAAGAGACCCAGTACTTC.

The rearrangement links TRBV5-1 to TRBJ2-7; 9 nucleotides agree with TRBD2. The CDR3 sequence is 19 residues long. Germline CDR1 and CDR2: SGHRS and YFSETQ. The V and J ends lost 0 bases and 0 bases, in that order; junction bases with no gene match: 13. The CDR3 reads CASSLVPRAGGLYSYEQYF. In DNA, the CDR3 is TGCGCCAGCAGCTTGGTCCCGCGAGCGGGAGGCCTATACTCCTACGAGCAGTACTTC.

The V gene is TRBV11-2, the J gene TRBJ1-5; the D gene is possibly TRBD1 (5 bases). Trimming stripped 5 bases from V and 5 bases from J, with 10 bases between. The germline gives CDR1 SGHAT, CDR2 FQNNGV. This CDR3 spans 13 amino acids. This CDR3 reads CASSATTDQPQHF. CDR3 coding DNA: TGTGCCAGCAGCGCAACGACAGATCAGCCCCAGCATTTT.

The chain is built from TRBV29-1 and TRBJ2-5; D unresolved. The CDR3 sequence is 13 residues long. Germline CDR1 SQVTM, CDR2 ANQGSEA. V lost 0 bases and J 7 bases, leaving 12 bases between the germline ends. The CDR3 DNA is TGCAGCGTTGAAGAGACGCGCCCGGGGACCCAGTACTTC. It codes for CSVEETRPGTQYF.

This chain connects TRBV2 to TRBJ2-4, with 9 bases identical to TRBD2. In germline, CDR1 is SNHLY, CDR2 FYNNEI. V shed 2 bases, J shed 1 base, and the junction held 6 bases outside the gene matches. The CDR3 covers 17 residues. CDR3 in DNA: TGTGCCAGCAGTGAACGCGGGGGGGCGAGGGCCAAAAACATTCAGTACTTC. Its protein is CASSERGGARAKNIQYF.

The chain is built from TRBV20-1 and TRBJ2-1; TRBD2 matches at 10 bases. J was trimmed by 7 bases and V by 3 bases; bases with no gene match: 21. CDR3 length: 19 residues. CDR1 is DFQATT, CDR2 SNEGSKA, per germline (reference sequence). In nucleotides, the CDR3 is TGCAGTGCTAGTCCCCCGCACCCTAGTCTAGCGGGAGTAGGTAATGAGCAGTTCTTC. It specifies CSASPPHPSLAGVGNEQFF.

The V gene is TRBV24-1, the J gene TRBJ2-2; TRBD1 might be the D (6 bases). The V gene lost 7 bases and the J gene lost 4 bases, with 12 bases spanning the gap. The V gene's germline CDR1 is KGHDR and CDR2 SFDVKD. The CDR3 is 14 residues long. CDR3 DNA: TGTGCCACCAGCTATACAGGGCTCACCGGGGAGCTGTTTTTT. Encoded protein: CATSYTGLTGELFF.

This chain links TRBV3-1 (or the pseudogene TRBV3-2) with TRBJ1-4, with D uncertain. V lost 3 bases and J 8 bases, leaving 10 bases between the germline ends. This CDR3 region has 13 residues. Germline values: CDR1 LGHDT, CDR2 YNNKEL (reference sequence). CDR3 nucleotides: TGTGCCAGCAGCCAGAGTAACGGGGAAAAACTGTTTTTT. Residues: CASSQSNGEKLFF.

In nucleotides, the CDR3 is TGTGCCAGCTCACCAGAACAGGGTGGTTCACCCCTCCACTTT. Protein: CASSPEQGGSPLHF. The rearrangement uses TRBV18 and TRBJ1-6, with a tentative D call TRBD1 (6 bases). The CDR3 consists of 14 residues. Trimming cost V 2 bases and J 9 bases, with 11 bases left between them. Germline CDR1 and CDR2: KGHSH and LQKENI.

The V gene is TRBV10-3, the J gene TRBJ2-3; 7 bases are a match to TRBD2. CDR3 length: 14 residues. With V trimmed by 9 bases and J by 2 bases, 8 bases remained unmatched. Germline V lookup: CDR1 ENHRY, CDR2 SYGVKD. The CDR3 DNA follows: TGTGCCATTACTAGCGCGACCGCCACAGATACGCAGTATTTT. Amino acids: CAITSATATDTQYF.

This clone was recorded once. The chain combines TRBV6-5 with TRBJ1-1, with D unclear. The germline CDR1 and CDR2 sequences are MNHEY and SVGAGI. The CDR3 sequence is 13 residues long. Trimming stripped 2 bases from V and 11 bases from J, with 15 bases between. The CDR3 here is CASSYIGRDGAFF. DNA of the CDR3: TGTGCCAGCAGTTACATCGGCAGAGACGGGGCTTTCTTT.